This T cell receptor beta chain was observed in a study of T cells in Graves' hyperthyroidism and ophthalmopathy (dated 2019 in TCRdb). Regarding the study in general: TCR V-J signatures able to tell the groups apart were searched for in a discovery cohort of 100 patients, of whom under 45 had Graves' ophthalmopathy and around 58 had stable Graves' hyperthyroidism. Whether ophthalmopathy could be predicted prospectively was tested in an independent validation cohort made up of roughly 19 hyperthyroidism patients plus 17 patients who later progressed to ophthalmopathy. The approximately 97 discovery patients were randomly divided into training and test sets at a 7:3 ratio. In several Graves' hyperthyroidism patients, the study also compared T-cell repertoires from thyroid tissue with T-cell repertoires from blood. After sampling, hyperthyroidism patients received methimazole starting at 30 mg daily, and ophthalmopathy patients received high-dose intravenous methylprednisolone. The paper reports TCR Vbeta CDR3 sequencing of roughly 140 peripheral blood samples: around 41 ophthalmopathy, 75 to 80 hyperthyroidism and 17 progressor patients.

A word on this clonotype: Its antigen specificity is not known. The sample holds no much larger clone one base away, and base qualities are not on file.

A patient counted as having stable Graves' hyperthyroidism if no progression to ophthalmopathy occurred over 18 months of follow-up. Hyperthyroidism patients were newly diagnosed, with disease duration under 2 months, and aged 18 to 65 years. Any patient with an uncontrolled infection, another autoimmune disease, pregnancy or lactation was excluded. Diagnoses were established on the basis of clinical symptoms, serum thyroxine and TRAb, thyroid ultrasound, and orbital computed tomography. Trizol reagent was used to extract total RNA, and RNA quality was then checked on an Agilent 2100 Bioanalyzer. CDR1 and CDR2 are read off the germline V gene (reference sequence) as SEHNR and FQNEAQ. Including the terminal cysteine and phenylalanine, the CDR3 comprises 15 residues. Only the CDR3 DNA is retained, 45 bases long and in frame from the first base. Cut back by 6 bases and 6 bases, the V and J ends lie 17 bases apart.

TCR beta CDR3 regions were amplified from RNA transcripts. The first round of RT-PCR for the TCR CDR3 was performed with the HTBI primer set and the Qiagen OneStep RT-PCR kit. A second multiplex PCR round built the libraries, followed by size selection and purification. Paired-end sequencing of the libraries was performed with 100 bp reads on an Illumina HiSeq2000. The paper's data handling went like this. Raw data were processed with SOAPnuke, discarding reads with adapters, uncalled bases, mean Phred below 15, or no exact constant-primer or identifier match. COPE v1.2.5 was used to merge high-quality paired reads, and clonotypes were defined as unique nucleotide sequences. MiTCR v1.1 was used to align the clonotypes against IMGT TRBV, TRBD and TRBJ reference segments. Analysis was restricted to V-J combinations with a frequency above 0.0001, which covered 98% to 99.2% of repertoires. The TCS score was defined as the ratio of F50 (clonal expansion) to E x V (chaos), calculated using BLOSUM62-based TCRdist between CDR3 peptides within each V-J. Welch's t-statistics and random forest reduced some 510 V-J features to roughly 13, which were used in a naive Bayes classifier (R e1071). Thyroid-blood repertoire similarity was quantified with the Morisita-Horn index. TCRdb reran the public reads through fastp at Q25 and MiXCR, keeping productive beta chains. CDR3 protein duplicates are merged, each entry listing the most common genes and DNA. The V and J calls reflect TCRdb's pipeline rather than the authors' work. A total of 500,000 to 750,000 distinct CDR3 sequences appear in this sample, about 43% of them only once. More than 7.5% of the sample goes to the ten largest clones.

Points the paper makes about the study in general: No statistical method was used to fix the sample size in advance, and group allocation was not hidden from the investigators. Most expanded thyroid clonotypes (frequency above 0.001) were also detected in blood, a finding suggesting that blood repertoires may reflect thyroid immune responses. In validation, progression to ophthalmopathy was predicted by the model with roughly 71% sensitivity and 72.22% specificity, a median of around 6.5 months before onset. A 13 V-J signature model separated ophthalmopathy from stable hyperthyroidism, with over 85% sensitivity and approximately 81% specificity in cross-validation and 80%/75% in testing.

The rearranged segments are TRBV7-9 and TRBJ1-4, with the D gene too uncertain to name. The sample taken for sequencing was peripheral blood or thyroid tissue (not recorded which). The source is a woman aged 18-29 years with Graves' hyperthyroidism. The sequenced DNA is TGTGCCAGCAGAATAGGAGGGAGCGCAGATGAAAAACTGTTTTTT. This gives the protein CASRIGGSADEKLFF.